This TCR beta chain is drawn from a study of T cells in localized non-small cell lung cancer. This clone appeared a single time. Its antigen is undetermined. Whole-study findings and limits: Sequencing was limited to one tumor region, leaving the possibility of heterogeneity open. Among the tissues sampled, uninvolved adjacent lung had the highest T cell clonality, above tumor. Adjacent lung held a median roughly 56 of the top 100 tumor clones.

The CDR3 has 13 residues. Deletions cut 2 bases from V and 5 bases from J, with 9 bases between. The germline V gene encodes CDR1 SEHNR and CDR2 FQNEAQ (reference sequence). Using immunoSEQ multiplex PCR, the repertoire was profiled, and TCRdb retains in-frame clones only, with some absent. In the table there are 25,000 to 35,000 clones, more than 65% of which are singletons. This TCR was sampled from a man aged 35-69 years with stage III lung adenocarcinoma. The source was peripheral blood mononuclear cells, collected before any cancer treatment. The V gene is TRBV7-9, the J gene TRBJ1-2; D gene uncertain. CDR3 sequence: CASSLPTTYGYTF. DNA for the CDR3: TGTGCCAGCAGCTTACCAACCACTTATGGCTACACCTTC.